The 2 T cell receptor beta chains below were found in one sample sequenced in a study of cytomegalovirus exposure and HLA in healthy donors. 60 Vbeta and 13 Jbeta primers were used in PCR. Assay used: immunoSEQ multiplex PCR; TCRdb lists only in-frame clones, some missing. The table includes around 100,000 clones, around 74% detected once. Sequencing used PBMCs. The receptors here all came from a man aged 25-45 years in good health and CMV-seropositive.

This clone showed up just a few times. The chain couples TRBV7-9 to TRBJ1-1; D unclear. The germline CDR1 and CDR2 sequences are SEHNR and FQNEAQ (reference sequence). This CDR3 is built from 12 residues. V was clipped by 3 bases and J by 6 bases, with 8 bases between them. The CDR3 nucleotides read TGTGCCAGCAGCTTTACTAAGGCTGAAGCTTTCTTT. Translation gives CASSFTKAEAFF.

The chain uses TRBV19 and TRBJ2-3; D is unresolved. CDR1 LNHDA and CDR2 SQIVND come from the germline V gene (reference sequence). Trimming shortened V by 3 bases and J by 2 bases, and 15 bases separated the two germline ends. This CDR3 has 16 residues. The CDR3: CASSIGRGQATDTQYF. Written as DNA, the CDR3 is TGTGCCAGTAGTATCGGCCGTGGGCAGGCCACAGATACGCAGTATTTT.